This TCR beta chain was sequenced for a study of blood T cell repertoires in COVID-19 (TCRdb year 2020). Study-wide context: Collaborator samples came from the United States, Italy and Spain and covered acute and convalescent phases of COVID-19. The prospective study material was composed of cDNA or gDNA derived from T cells, B-cell-depleted T cells, or PBMCs. The dataset comprised deeply sampled blood TCRbeta repertoires from subjects exposed to, actively infected with, or recovered from COVID-19. The repertoires were made available in a free public database intended to serve as a resource for research on the immune response to SARS-CoV-2. Samples came from the ongoing ImmuneRACE study (first 160 participants) plus 1,254 subjects from 6 global collaborators. A de-identified subject ID, COVID-19 status, age in years and sex were almost always included in the sample metadata. Where HLA class I and class II types were available, the types were taken from metadata supplied by the sample provider, not from assay-based typing. Study-wide findings and limitations: The amount of clinical and demographic metadata varied by source and participant and was provided uncurated.

The collaborating institutions used their own protocols to collect whole blood in K2EDTA tubes. For TCRbeta analysis, collaborator samples were shipped as frozen whole blood, as isolated PBMCs, or as DNA extracted from either sample type. TCRbeta CDR3 regions were amplified from genomic DNA by means of the immunoSEQ Assay, a bias-controlled multiplex PCR. As for the original processing: The number of nucleated cells in each sample was estimated by amplification of reference gene primers within the assay. To quantify the absolute abundance of each unique TCRbeta CDR3 rearrangement, sequence reads were collapsed and filtered. Productive Simpson clonality was computed per sample as the square root of Simpson's diversity index over productive rearrangements. TCRdb provides this immuneACCESS table in a form limited to in-frame rearrangements. Some clones are lacking; in checked studies, under half of them reflect an unresolved V gene, and why the rest are absent is not known. From that table come the V and J calls and clone size; the DNA was used to work out D and trimming. The sample table contains some 82,000 clones; only one count was recorded for roughly 91% of them. Of the sample, about 2% falls within the top ten clones.

The table lists this clone with a few counts. Its antigen remains undetermined. There are no base qualities to consult, and no much larger clone falls within one base. Other DNA variants within this sample encode the same CDR3. The clonotype originates from a woman aged 45-60 years in a cohort sampled during active COVID-19. The specimen sequenced was peripheral blood.

The DNA reads as follows: TGCGCCAGCAGCCAAGGTCTTGTCTACGAGCAGTACTTC. The encoded protein is CASSQGLVYEQYF. The V gene is TRBV4-1 and the J gene is TRBJ2-7, with no confidently assigned D gene. Based on the germline V gene, the CDR1 and CDR2 sequences are MGHRA and YSYEKL. The CDR3 starts with the cysteine, ends with the phenylalanine, and has 13 residues. The DNA shown is the 39-base CDR3, in frame from base 1. V is reduced by 1 base and J by 3 bases, leaving a spacing of 7 bases between them.